What follows is one TCR beta chain and its context. Authors' data handling: The assay estimated nucleated cells by amplifying reference gene primers. Sequenced by immunoSEQ multiplex PCR; TCRdb stores in-frame clones only, minus some. V, J and clone size derive from that table, while D and trimming were established from the DNA sequence. In the table there are under 15,000 clones, 90% of which are singletons. These data come from a study of blood T cell repertoires in COVID-19. For the study at large: The samples span acute and convalescent COVID-19 from the United States, Italy and Spain. The analysed material was cDNA or gDNA that came from T cells, B-cell-depleted T cells, or PBMCs.

This CDR3 has 13 amino acids. In germline, CDR1 is SGHDT, CDR2 YYEEEE. Trimming stripped 0 bases from V and 7 bases from J, with 11 bases between. The chain links TRBV5-6 to TRBJ2-7; possibly TRBD2 for D (6 bases). Material: peripheral blood. This clonotype was obtained from a human donor with active COVID-19. The donor label of this sample is uncertain. In DNA form, the CDR3 reads TGTGCCAGCAGCTTGGGGGGGGTGGGGGAGCAGTACTTC. Translated, it gives CASSLGGVGEQYF. Complete variable domain (other parts from reference TRBV5-6 and TRBJ2-7): DAGVTQSPTHLIKTRGQQVTLRCSPKSGHDTVSWYQQALGQGPQFIFQYYEEEERQRGNFPDRFSGHQFPNYSSELNVNALLLGDSALYLCASSLGGVGEQYFGPGTRLTVT.